What follows are 7 T cell receptor beta chains derived from one specimen sequenced in a study of blood T cell repertoires in COVID-19. Clones were sequenced by immunoSEQ multiplex PCR, and TCRdb holds only the in-frame ones, with some missing. The table includes about 81,000 clones, 88% detected once. The sample comprised peripheral blood. The receptor source for this set is a man in his 70s with acute or convalescent COVID-19.

This clone was counted a single time. V usage is TRBV13 and J usage is TRBJ1-1, with TRBD1 as a possible D gene (5 bases). The CDR3 sequence is 15 residues long. V shed 5 bases and J shed 4 bases, with 17 bases lying between them. Germline CDR1 PRHDT, CDR2 FYEKMQ (reference sequence). The CDR3 loop is CASSGTGGGGTEAFF. CDR3 bases: TGTGCCAGCAGCGGAACTGGGGGGGGTGGCACTGAAGCTTTCTTT.

The chain combines TRBV18 with TRBJ2-1; D unclear. The CDR3 length is 13 residues. With 5 bases removed from V and 5 bases from J, the gap between germline ends came to 10 bases. Per germline, CDR1 KGHSH and CDR2 LQKENI. The CDR3 coding sequence is TGTGCCAGCTCATCCTCCCTTAACAATGAGCAGTTCTTC. Translated: CASSSSLNNEQFF.

The chain is built from TRBV24-1 and TRBJ1-1; maybe TRBD1 (5 bases). Per the germline V gene, CDR1 is KGHDR and CDR2 is SFDVKD. Trimming shortened V by 3 bases and J by 4 bases, and 8 bases separated the two germline ends. CDR3 length: 13 amino acids. CDR3 sequence (DNA): TGTGCCACCAGTGATACAGGTTTCACTGAAGCTTTCTTT. This sequence encodes CATSDTGFTEAFF.

The rearrangement uses TRBV12-3 or TRBV12-4 and TRBJ2-7, with 9 bases identical to TRBD1. The CDR3 runs 13 residues. The V gene end was trimmed by 5 bases and the J gene end by 6 bases; junction bases not matched to a gene: 5. The CDR3 is CASSKGQGSEQYF. The CDR3 DNA follows: TGTGCCAGCAGTAAGGGACAGGGTAGCGAGCAGTACTTC.

V usage is TRBV7-2 and J usage is TRBJ2-1, with 8 positions matching TRBD1. The CDR3 extends over 15 amino acids. V shed 5 bases and J 4 bases; nucleotides not matched to a gene: 7. Germline values: CDR1 SGHTA, CDR2 FQGNSA. The CDR3 is CASSLGQGKYNEQFF. DNA for the CDR3: TGTGCCAGCAGCCTCGGACAGGGAAAGTACAATGAGCAGTTCTTC.

V and J are TRBV7-8 and TRBJ1-5; D unresolved. This CDR3 is built from 18 residues. Germline-derived CDR1 and CDR2 are SGHVS and FQNEAQ. Trimming removed 1 base at V and 3 bases at J, with 19 bases between. The chain's CDR3 is CASSLVYSGLLTNQPQHF. The CDR3 nucleotides read TGTGCCAGCAGCTTAGTTTACTCAGGACTTTTGACCAATCAGCCCCAGCATTTT.

This chain uses TRBV5-1 with TRBJ2-7; D remains ambiguous. V was cut by 0 bases and J by 6 bases, with 7 bases left in between. CDR3 length: 12 residues. Germline CDR1 and CDR2: SGHRS and YFSETQ. CDR3 amino acids: CASSLGSVEQYF. The CDR3 region has the DNA TGCGCCAGCAGCTTGGGGTCAGTCGAGCAGTACTTC.